This TCR beta chain was retrieved from a study of shared clonotypes between healthy human individuals. The CDR3 is 13 residues long. Trimming stripped 8 bases from V and 0 bases from J, with 10 bases between. Germline V gives CDR1 SGDLS, CDR2 YYNGEE. Regarding this clone: Its cognate antigen is unknown.

Study-level points and caveats: When compared with the clonotypes that were shared by all four sorted-subset donors, the non-shared clonotypes turned out to have lower generation probabilities.

Naive CD8 isolation took CD45RO-negative cells positively selected for CCR7 and excluded terminally differentiated effector memory CD45RA+ cells. Assay used: immunoSEQ multiplex PCR; TCRdb lists only in-frame clones, some missing. This table holds millions of clones, approximately 94% found once. This receptor was obtained from a man between 18 and 35 years old in good health. The chain joins TRBV9 to TRBJ2-3; no clear D gene. Input material: naive CD8+ T cells sorted from blood. CDR3 in DNA: TGTGCCAGTAACAGATTGAGCACAGATACGCAGTATTTT. This encodes CASNRLSTDTQYF.